This T cell receptor beta chain was captured by sequencing in a study of blood T cell repertoires in COVID-19. The overall study: PBMCs, B-cell-depleted T cells, or T cells were the source of the cDNA or gDNA that made up the material.

Clones were read by immunoSEQ multiplex PCR, and TCRdb kept only the in-frame ones, dropping some. The sample lists 40,000 to 60,000 clones; around 83% were seen once. The CDR3 is 14 residues long. Trimming stripped 1 base from V and 3 bases from J, with 6 bases between. Germline lookup yields CDR1 SEHNR and CDR2 FQNEAQ (reference sequence). The receptor was isolated from a man in his forties or fifties with active COVID-19. Sequencing was done on a sample of peripheral blood. The V gene is TRBV7-9, the J gene TRBJ1-4; D uncertain. The CDR3 is CASSLGASNEKLFF. The CDR3 bases are TGTGCCAGCAGCTTAGGGGCCTCTAATGAAAAACTGTTTTTT. The full variable domain, with the rest looked up from reference TRBV7-9 and TRBJ1-4, is DTGVSQNPRHKITKRGQNVTFRCDPISEHNRLYWYRQTLGQGPEFLTYFQNEAQLEKSRLLSDRFSAERPKGSFSTLEIQRTEQGDSAMYLCASSLGASNEKLFFGSGTQLSVL.